This TCR beta chain was recorded in a study of blood T cell repertoires in COVID-19. Whole-study context: T cells, B-cell-depleted T cells, or PBMCs provided the cDNA or gDNA that served as material.

A single count supports this clone. The germline CDR1 and CDR2 sequences are SGHAT and FQNNGV. The junction had 12 bases not matched to a gene; V was cut back by 6 bases and J by 2 bases. The CDR3 is 17 residues long. Authors' methods: Estimates of nucleated cell counts were drawn from the amplification of reference gene primers. The method was immunoSEQ multiplex PCR; TCRdb's version includes in-frame clones alone and lacks a portion of them. The V and J calls and clone size are taken from that table; D and trimming were inferred from the DNA. The data contain about 120,000 clones, roughly 87% of them singletons.

This receptor was identified in a woman of 80 years or more with acute or convalescent COVID-19. The V gene is TRBV11-2, the J gene TRBJ2-1; 8 nucleotides agree with TRBD1. Source material: peripheral blood. CDR3 DNA sequence: TGTGCCAGCAGTGGACAGGGAGGAGTGGATCCCTACAATGAGCAGTTCTTC. Its protein is CASSGQGGVDPYNEQFF.